This T cell receptor (beta chain) comes out of a study of CD4 T cells in lung cancer (dated by TCRdb to about 2019). Broadly, across the study: In the study, blood T cells of NSCLC patients were screened for responses to candidate mutation-encoded neoepitopes, and neoantigen-specific CD4+ T-cell clones and TCRs were isolated. Tumor and non-adjacent lung tissue came from a few patients undergoing curative-intent resections for stage I-III non-small cell lung cancer. Aged 60 to 69 when blood was donated, the resected patients, most of whom were former smokers, had either lung adenocarcinoma or squamous cell carcinoma. Treatments received by the patients before blood donation included platinum chemotherapy, and some patients received nivolumab or pembrolizumab. Deep sequencing of TCRB was used to follow the frequency of neoantigen-specific clonotypes in tumor resections, non-adjacent lung and cultured T-cell products. Points the paper makes about the study in general: Rather than memory responses to the cancer, some blood-derived responses might reflect cross-reactivity or in vitro priming of naive T cells.

For this clone: Its antigen specificity is not known. Base qualities are not provided; no much larger clone lies one nucleotide away.

The library was made by the immunoSEQ multiplex PCR assay. DNA was isolated using Qiagen DNeasy or QIAamp micro DNA kits, and TCRB was sequenced using the Adaptive Biotechnology human TCRB sequencing kit. TCRB libraries were sequenced on an Illumina MiSeq. The authors processed their data as follows. TCRB sequence data were analyzed with the kit provider's software, and tumor enrichment of clonotype templates was tested with Fisher's exact test. Not all clones reach the TCRdb copy of this immuneACCESS table, which keeps in-frame sequences only. Checked studies attribute under half of the gap to unresolved V genes and leave the rest unexplained. That table gives V, J and clone size, and the DNA gave D and trimming. Across this sample there are a few thousand clones, with around 69% seen only once. Together, the top ten hold 15% to 20% of the sample. The germline V gene sets CDR1 to SGHVS and CDR2 to FNYEAQ. Including cysteine and phenylalanine, the CDR3 has 12 amino acids. Just CDR3 DNA is preserved here, 36 bases in frame from base 1. The V end loses 4 bases and the J end loses 6 bases, and a stretch of 7 bases separates them.

Sequencing was done on a sample of lung tumor tissue. Recombination linked TRBV7-6 to TRBJ2-1; a confident D gene designation cannot be given. This receptor was identified in a man in his 60s with non-small cell lung cancer. In nucleotide form, the sequence is TGTGCCAGCAGCTCGAGCTTCAATGAGCAGTTCTTC. Its product reads: CASSSSFNEQFF.